The subject of this entry is one TCR beta chain. This entry comes from a study of shared T cell receptors in the human thymus. Germline V gives CDR1 LGHNA, CDR2 YSLEER. This CDR3 has 15 residues. V lost 3 bases and J lost 5, with 16 bases in between. Sequencing used immunoSEQ multiplex PCR; TCRdb keeps in-frame clones, though not all of them. The data contain hundreds of thousands of clones, roughly 86% of them singletons. The data were also submitted as part of a second study, on human thymus T cells. This second study notes: Donors consisted of healthy Finnish infants (having corrective surgery for congenital heart defects). Resections obtained during corrective heart surgery supplied the thymus tissue. Repertoires from thymus and blood appeared to show biased V and J gene usage. There were highly overlapping thymic repertoires among unrelated individuals, as related research reported.

This clonotype was obtained from a boy in the first two years of life with a congenital heart defect. The sample taken for sequencing was thymocytes. This rearrangement joins TRBV4-3 to TRBJ1-2; TRBD1 is a possible D gene (6 bases). The chain's CDR3 is CASSQNTGTRYGYTF. The CDR3 DNA reads as TGCGCCAGCAGCCAGAACACCGGGACAAGATATGGCTACACCTTC.